Sequencing of this TCR beta chain was carried out in a study of blood T cell repertoires in COVID-19. In the study overall: Whether acute or convalescent, the COVID-19 samples came from the United States, Italy and Spain. PBMCs, B-cell-depleted T cells, or T cells provided the cDNA or gDNA that made up the material.

The CDR3 has 14 residues. Germline V gene lookup returns CDR1 GTSNPN and CDR2 SVGIG (reference sequence). V was trimmed by 0 bases and J by 10 bases, leaving 16 bases between them. In the study's own analysis: Researchers report that nucleated cell counts were estimated from reference gene primer amplification. Libraries were prepared by immunoSEQ multiplex PCR; TCRdb keeps only in-frame clonotypes and omits some of them. V, J and clone size derive from that table, while D and trimming were established from the DNA sequence. The repertoire holds about 240,000 clones, with about 81% as singletons. The count of this clone is one.

Sequenced: peripheral blood. The chain has TRBV30 and TRBJ2-1; a possible D gene is TRBD2 (6 bases). The receptor was derived from a woman in her sixties with active or convalescent COVID-19. Here the CDR3 DNA reads TGTGCCTGGAGTGTTGGGACTGAAGGTTGGGAGCAGTTCTTC. Residues: CAWSVGTEGWEQFF.